The clone carrying this T cell receptor (beta chain) appeared many times. The CDR3 covers 14 residues. V lost 4 bases to trimming and J lost 6 bases; unmatched junction nucleotides: 5. CDR1 LGHDT and CDR2 YNNKEL come from the germline V gene (reference sequence). Researchers barred patients who had uncontrolled infection, other autoimmune disease, pregnancy or lactation. The source material, RNA transcripts, was used to amplify TCR beta CDR3 regions. In the first-round RT-PCR of the TCR CDR3, the HTBI primer set was used. TCRdb called the multiplex PCR reads again in MiXCR, with one record for every CDR3 protein. The sample shows tens of thousands of distinct CDR3 sequences, roughly half of them seen only once. The entry originates in a study of T cells in Graves' hyperthyroidism and ophthalmopathy.

The V and J genes are TRBV3-1 and TRBJ2-5, with 10 positions matching TRBD1. The sequence was collected from a woman aged 55-69 years with Graves' ophthalmopathy. Material: blood. CDR3 DNA sequence: TGTGCCAGCAGCCGAGGGACAGGGGTAAAGACCCAGTACTTC. This sequence encodes CASSRGTGVKTQYF.